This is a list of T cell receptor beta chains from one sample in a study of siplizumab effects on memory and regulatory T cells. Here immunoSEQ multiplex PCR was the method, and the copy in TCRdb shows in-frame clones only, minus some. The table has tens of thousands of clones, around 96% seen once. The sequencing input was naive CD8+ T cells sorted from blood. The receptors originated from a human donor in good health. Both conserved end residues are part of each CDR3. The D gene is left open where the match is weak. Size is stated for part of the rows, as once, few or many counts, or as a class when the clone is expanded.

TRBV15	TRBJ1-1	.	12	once	CATRGENTEAFF	TGTGCCACCAGGGGTGAGAACACTGAAGCTTTCTTT
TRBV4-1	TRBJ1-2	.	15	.	CASSHDSIRDYGYTF	TGCGCCAGCAGCCACGACTCCATACGGGACTATGGCTACACCTTC
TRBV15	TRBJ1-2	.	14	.	CATTGRPRANGYTF	TGTGCCACAACCGGCAGGCCAAGAGCGAATGGCTACACCTTC
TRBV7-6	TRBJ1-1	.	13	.	CASSPGSNTEAFF	TGTGCCAGTTCCCCAGGGAGCAACACTGAAGCTTTCTTT
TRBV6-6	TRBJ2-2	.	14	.	CASQKGDSTGELFF	TGTGCCAGCCAGAAGGGGGATAGCACCGGGGAGCTGTTTTTT
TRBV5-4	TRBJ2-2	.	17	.	CASSFLGVGAHTGELFF	TGTGCCAGCAGCTTTTTAGGGGTCGGGGCCCACACCGGGGAGCTGTTTTTT
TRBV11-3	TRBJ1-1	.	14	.	CASSLGGNPREAFF	TGTGCCAGCAGCTTAGGCGGCAATCCCCGAGAAGCTTTCTTT
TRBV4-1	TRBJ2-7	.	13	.	CASSRIQGDEQYF	TGCGCCAGCAGCCGGATACAGGGAGACGAGCAGTACTTC
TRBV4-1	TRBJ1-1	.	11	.	CASTQGTEAFF	TGCGCCAGCACCCAGGGGACTGAAGCTTTCTTT
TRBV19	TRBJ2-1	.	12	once	CASSIGGLEQFF	TGTGCCAGTAGTATAGGAGGCCTTGAGCAGTTCTTC
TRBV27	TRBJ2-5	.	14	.	CASSADGEGETQYF	TGTGCCAGCAGTGCCGACGGAGAGGGAGAGACCCAGTACTTC
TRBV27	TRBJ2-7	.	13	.	CASSLSRNYEQYF	TGTGCCAGCAGTTTGTCCAGAAATTACGAGCAGTACTTC
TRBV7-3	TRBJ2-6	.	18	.	CASSLIQIENSGANVLTF	TGTGCCAGCAGCTTAATACAGATCGAAAACTCTGGGGCCAACGTCCTGACTTTC
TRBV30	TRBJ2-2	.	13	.	CAWWQVLTGELFF	TGTGCCTGGTGGCAGGTCCTCACCGGGGAGCTGTTTTTT
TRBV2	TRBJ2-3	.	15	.	CASKGRQSSTDTQYF	TGTGCCAGCAAAGGGAGACAGTCTAGCACAGATACGCAGTATTTT
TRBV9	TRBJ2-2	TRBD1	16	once	CASSGDRGSNTGELFF	TGTGCCAGCAGCGGGGACAGGGGGAGTAACACCGGGGAGCTGTTTTTT
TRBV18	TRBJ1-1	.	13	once	CASSPATVTEAFF	TGTGCCAGCTCACCAGCAACAGTTACTGAAGCTTTCTTT
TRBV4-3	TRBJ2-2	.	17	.	CASSQDRGGGGTGELFF	TGCGCCAGCAGCCAAGATCGAGGGGGGGGCGGCACCGGGGAGCTGTTTTTT
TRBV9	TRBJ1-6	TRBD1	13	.	CASSGQGGPPLHF	TGTGCCAGCAGCGGACAGGGGGGCCCACCCCTCCACTTT
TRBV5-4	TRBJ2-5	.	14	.	CASSTWTDQETQYF	TGTGCCAGCAGCACCTGGACGGACCAAGAGACCCAGTACTTC
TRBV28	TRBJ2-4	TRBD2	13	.	CASSRTSENIQYF	TGTGCCAGCAGCCGGACTAGCGAAAACATTCAGTACTTC
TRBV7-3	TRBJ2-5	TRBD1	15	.	CASSFGTGGGETQYF	TGTGCCAGCAGCTTTGGGACAGGGGGCGGGGAGACCCAGTACTTC
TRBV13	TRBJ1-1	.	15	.	CASSLARGSITEAFF	TGTGCCAGCAGCTTAGCGCGGGGTTCGATTACTGAAGCTTTCTTT
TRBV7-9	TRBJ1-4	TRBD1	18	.	CASSLVPAGQTTGEKLFF	TGTGCCAGCAGCTTAGTCCCAGCGGGACAGACGACGGGGGAAAAACTGTTTTTT
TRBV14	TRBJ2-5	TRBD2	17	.	CASSQARVAGGQETQYF	TGTGCCAGCAGCCAAGCGCGAGTAGCGGGGGGACAAGAGACCCAGTACTTC
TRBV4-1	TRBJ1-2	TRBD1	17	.	CASSQTTPYRGPGGYTF	TGCGCCAGCAGCCAGACCACCCCTTACAGGGGGCCAGGTGGCTACACCTTC
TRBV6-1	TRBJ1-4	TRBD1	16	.	CASSEARTGGNEKLFF	TGTGCCAGCAGTGAAGCTAGGACAGGGGGTAATGAAAAACTGTTTTTT
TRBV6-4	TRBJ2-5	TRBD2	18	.	CASSDVGLAGGLQETQYF	TGTGCCAGCAGTGACGTGGGACTAGCGGGGGGCCTACAAGAGACCCAGTACTTC
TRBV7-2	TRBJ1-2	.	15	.	CASSADGGSGYGYTF	TGTGCCAGCAGCGCGGACGGAGGCTCCGGGTATGGCTACACCTTC
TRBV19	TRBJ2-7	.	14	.	CASSIGLVNWEQYF	TGTGCCAGTAGTATAGGATTGGTGAATTGGGAGCAGTACTTC
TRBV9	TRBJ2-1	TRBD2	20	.	CASSFPRGTSGGGSYNEQFF	TGTGCCAGCAGCTTCCCAAGAGGGACTAGCGGGGGGGGCTCCTACAATGAGCAGTTCTTC
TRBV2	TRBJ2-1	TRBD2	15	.	CASSGGAGGRGKQFF	TGTGCCAGCAGTGGGGGAGCGGGGGGGCGAGGAAAGCAGTTCTTC
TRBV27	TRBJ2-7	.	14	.	CASRTLDQAYEQYF	TGTGCCAGCAGGACCCTAGACCAGGCTTACGAGCAGTACTTC
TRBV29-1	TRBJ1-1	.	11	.	CSVGGYTEAFF	TGCAGCGTTGGAGGGTACACTGAAGCTTTCTTT
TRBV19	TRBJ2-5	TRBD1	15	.	CASSAGQGAPETQYF	TGTGCCAGTAGTGCGGGACAGGGGGCCCCGGAGACCCAGTACTTC
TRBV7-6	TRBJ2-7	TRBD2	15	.	CASSPALAGRTEQYF	TGTGCCAGCAGCCCCGCCCTAGCGGGACGAACCGAGCAGTACTTC
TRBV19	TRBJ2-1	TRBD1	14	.	CASTGTAPYNEQFF	TGTGCCAGTACGGGGACAGCTCCTTACAATGAGCAGTTCTTC
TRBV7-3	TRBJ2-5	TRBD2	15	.	CASSLIGGVQETQYF	TGTGCCAGCAGCTTAATTGGGGGGGTCCAAGAGACCCAGTACTTC
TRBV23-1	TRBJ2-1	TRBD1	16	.	CASSPTDRGHDNEQFF	TGCGCCAGCAGTCCGACGGACAGGGGGCATGACAATGAGCAGTTCTTC
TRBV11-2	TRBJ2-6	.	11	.	CASSLGRDPFF	TGTGCCAGCAGCTTAGGCCGGGACCCATTTTTC
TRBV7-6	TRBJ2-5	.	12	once	CASKSTEETQYF	TGTGCCAGCAAGAGTACAGAAGAGACCCAGTACTTC
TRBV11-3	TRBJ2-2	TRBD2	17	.	CASSPSGAGGNTGELFF	TGTGCCAGCAGCCCTAGCGGGGCAGGGGGGAACACCGGGGAGCTGTTTTTT
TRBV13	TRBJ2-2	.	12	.	CASSLGARELFF	TGTGCCAGCAGCTTAGGTGCCCGGGAGCTGTTTTTT
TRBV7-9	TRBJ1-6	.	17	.	CASSLAMGGPMNSPLHF	TGTGCCAGCAGCTTAGCCATGGGAGGGCCGATGAATTCACCCCTCCACTTT
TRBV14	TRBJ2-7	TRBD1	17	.	CASSQDSGQGVKDEQYF	TGTGCCAGCAGCCAAGATAGTGGACAGGGGGTTAAAGACGAGCAGTACTTC
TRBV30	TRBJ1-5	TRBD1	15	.	CAWSPLGTGNQPQHF	TGTGCCTGGAGCCCCCTCGGGACAGGCAATCAGCCCCAGCATTTT
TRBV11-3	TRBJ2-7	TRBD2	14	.	CASSLAGGPYEQYF	TGTGCCAGCAGCTTAGCGGGGGGGCCCTACGAGCAGTACTTC
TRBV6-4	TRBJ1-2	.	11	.	CASPGARGYTF	TGTGCCAGCCCTGGGGCCCGTGGCTACACCTTC
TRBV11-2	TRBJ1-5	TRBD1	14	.	CASSPTGGPQPQHF	TGTGCCAGCAGCCCTACAGGGGGCCCTCAGCCCCAGCATTTT
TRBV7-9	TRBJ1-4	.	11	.	CASLANEKLFF	TGTGCCAGCTTGGCTAATGAAAAACTGTTTTTT
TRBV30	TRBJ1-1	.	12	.	CAWSVGGHEAFF	TGTGCCTGGAGTGTAGGGGGACATGAAGCTTTCTTT
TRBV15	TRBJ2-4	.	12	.	CATSIGRDSIDF	TGTGCCACCTCAATTGGGAGGGACAGCATCGACTTC
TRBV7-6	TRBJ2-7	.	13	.	CASSSPRTYEQYF	TGTGCCAGCAGCTCCCCTAGAACCTACGAGCAGTACTTC
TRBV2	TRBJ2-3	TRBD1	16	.	CASSEGQGAGADTQYF	TGTGCCAGCAGTGAGGGACAGGGGGCTGGCGCAGATACGCAGTATTTT
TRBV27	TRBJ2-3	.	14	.	CASSPSPSTDTQYF	TGTGCCAGCAGTCCGTCCCCTAGCACAGATACGCAGTATTTT
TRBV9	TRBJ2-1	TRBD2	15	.	CASSPEGSGGGAEFF	TGTGCCAGCAGCCCAGAGGGTAGCGGGGGAGGAGCGGAGTTCTTC
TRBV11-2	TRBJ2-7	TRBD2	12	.	CASSSGGYEQYF	TGTGCCAGCAGCTCGGGGGGCTACGAGCAGTACTTC